The entry below gives a single TCR beta chain sequence along with its context. Its antigen is not identified. The data are from a study of T cells after yellow fever vaccination. Trimming stripped 4 bases from V and 7 bases from J, with 20 bases between. This CDR3 contains 16 residues. CDR1 and CDR2 (germline): LGHDT, YNNKEL (reference sequence). One entry per CDR3 protein results from TCRdb running MiXCR on the 5' RACE reads. The data show almost 600,000 distinct CDR3 sequences, 13% seen once. Study-level results: Contaminating bulk clonotypes could be abundant in FACS-sorted repertoires. Though it reached lower strength, the secondary response hit its peak faster, day 5 versus 15. Reappearing after the booster were most of the clones from primary vaccination (roughly 96% CD4, around 88% CD8).

The chain joins TRBV3-1 to TRBJ2-1; TRBD2 might be the D (6 bases). Sequenced here: PBMCs, sampled on the day of the yellow fever booster vaccination. The clonotype originates from a man between 25 and 39 years old who received the YFV17D yellow fever vaccine. CDR3 bases: TGTGCCAGCAGCCTTATGGGACTGGTTTTCGGGAATGAGCAGTTCTTC. Amino acid sequence: CASSLMGLVFGNEQFF.